This is a list of T cell receptor beta chains from one sample in a study of blood T cells in healthy people across ages. One entry per CDR3 protein results from TCRdb running MiXCR on the 5' RACE reads. The table includes roughly 680,000 distinct CDR3 sequences, more than 40% detected once. The specimen sequenced was blood. The receptor set was obtained from a woman aged 60-70 years in good health. Both conserved end residues are part of each CDR3. A D gene is named only where the DNA matches it firmly. Where a row states a size, it is once, few, many or the class of an expanded clone; other rows omit it.

D,size,J,V,CDR3,DNA
TRBD1,few,TRBJ2-1,TRBV5-1,CASSPDRGPYNEQFF,TGCGCCAGCAGCCCCGACAGGGGTCCCTACAATGAGCAGTTCTTC
.,.,TRBJ2-7,TRBV3-1,CASSQATRAYEQYF,TGTGCCAGCAGCCAAGCAACAAGGGCATACGAGCAGTACTTC
.,.,TRBJ1-4,TRBV7-6,CASSLAPSAESEKLFF,TGTGCCAGCAGCTTAGCTCCCTCAGCGGAGAGTGAAAAACTGTTTTTT
TRBD1,.,TRBJ1-2,TRBV2,CASSHDRAPGYTF,TGTGCCAGCAGTCATGACAGGGCTCCCGGCTACACCTTC
TRBD1,.,TRBJ1-2,TRBV20-1,CSARDPRTGNGYTF,TGCAGTGCTAGAGACCCCCGGACAGGGAATGGCTACACCTTC
.,.,TRBJ1-1,TRBV12-3/TRBV12-4,CASSLRTLNTEAFF,TGTGCCAGCAGTCTCCGCACATTGAACACTGAAGCTTTCTTT
TRBD1,few,TRBJ1-1,TRBV5-1,CASSLGTGGYEAFF,TGCGCCAGCAGCTTGGGGACAGGGGGATACGAAGCTTTCTTT
.,.,TRBJ2-5,TRBV4-3,CASSGHRDRQETQYF,TGCGCCAGCAGCGGACACAGGGACCGCCAAGAGACCCAGTACTTC
.,.,TRBJ2-5,TRBV9,CASSVVGQGSLGETQYF,TGTGCCAGCAGCGTAGTGGGGCAGGGGAGTCTTGGAGAGACCCAGTACTTC
TRBD1,many,TRBJ2-7,TRBV28,CASTGGNEQYF,TGTGCCAGCACAGGGGGTAATGAGCAGTACTTC
TRBD2,.,TRBJ2-1,TRBV20-1,CSASALAGENEQFF,TGCAGTGCTAGTGCGCTAGCGGGAGAAAATGAGCAGTTCTTC
.,.,TRBJ2-3,TRBV29-1,CSVPRVGPDTQYF,TGCAGCGTTCCCAGGGTGGGCCCAGATACGCAGTATTTT
.,.,TRBJ1-5,TRBV24-1,CATSPDREWDPQHF,TGTGCCACCAGTCCCGACCGGGAATGGGACCCCCAGCATTTT
TRBD2,many,TRBJ2-1,TRBV13,CASSPRTSGRALRGEQFF,TGTGCCAGCAGCCCCCGGACTAGCGGGAGGGCATTGCGTGGTGAGCAGTTCTTC
TRBD2,.,TRBJ2-7,TRBV27,CASSRGAGEIYNEQYF,TGTGCCAGCAGTCGGGGAGCGGGAGAAATTTACAATGAGCAGTACTTC
TRBD2,.,TRBJ2-3,TRBV29-1,CSVDGASGHTDTQYF,TGCAGCGTTGATGGGGCTAGCGGGCACACAGATACGCAGTATTTT
TRBD1,.,TRBJ2-5,TRBV7-3,CASSRGQGWETQYF,TGTGCCAGCAGCCGTGGACAGGGCTGGGAGACCCAGTACTTC
TRBD1,few,TRBJ1-4,TRBV6-6,CASTNTGGEKLFF,TGTGCCAGCACAAACACAGGGGGCGAAAAACTGTTTTTT
.,.,TRBJ2-7,TRBV7-2,CASSLRRTSYEQYF,TGTGCCAGCAGCTTACGGCGGACCTCCTACGAGCAGTACTTC
.,.,TRBJ2-7,TRBV7-2,CASSPGAGVWEQYF,TGTGCCAGCAGCCCAGGGGCGGGAGTGTGGGAGCAGTACTTC
.,.,TRBJ2-7,TRBV27,CASSFGYVQYF,TGTGCCAGCAGTTTCGGTTACGTGCAGTACTTC
.,.,TRBJ1-1,TRBV25-1,CASSGPTGPMNTEAFF,TGTGCCAGCAGTGGGCCGACAGGACCCATGAACACTGAAGCTTTCTTT
TRBD2,.,TRBJ2-3,TRBV20-1,CSARVGTSGTDMQYF,TGCAGTGCTAGAGTCGGGACTAGCGGGACAGATATGCAGTATTTT
.,few,TRBJ2-5,TRBV20-1,CSATTGTLQETQYF,TGCAGTGCAACGACGGGGACCCTCCAAGAGACCCAGTACTTC
.,few,TRBJ1-1,TRBV24-1,CATSDNTVMGLNTEAFF,TGTGCCACCAGTGATAACACAGTTATGGGATTGAACACTGAAGCTTTCTTT
TRBD2,.,TRBJ2-1,TRBV3-1,CASSQGTGGPIHEQFF,TGTGCCAGCAGCCAAGGAACGGGAGGGCCCATCCATGAGCAGTTCTTC
.,.,TRBJ1-6,TRBV16,CASSQDRPGSPLHF,TGTGCCAGCAGCCAAGATCGGCCGGGGTCACCCCTCCACTTT
TRBD1,few,TRBJ2-7,TRBV27,CASSPWTGSHEQYF,TGTGCCAGCAGTCCTTGGACAGGTAGCCACGAGCAGTACTTC
.,once,TRBJ1-5,TRBV20-1,CSAHLSQGNQPQHF,TGCAGTGCCCACCTCAGCCAGGGCAATCAGCCCCAGCATTTT
TRBD1,.,TRBJ2-7,TRBV5-6,CASSVAGTGGLNEQYF,TGTGCCAGCAGCGTGGCCGGGACAGGGGGCCTGAACGAGCAGTACTTC
TRBD1,.,TRBJ2-2,TRBV5-1,CASSFGHRGPANTGELFF,TGCGCCAGCAGCTTTGGTCACAGGGGGCCTGCGAACACCGGGGAGCTGTTTTTT
.,.,TRBJ1-6,TRBV28,CASSLTSGSYNSPLHF,TGTGCCAGCAGTTTAACTTCGGGCTCCTATAATTCACCCCTCCACTTT
.,many,TRBJ2-3,TRBV7-2,CASSLGRSTDTQYF,TGTGCCAGCAGCTTAGGCAGGAGCACAGATACGCAGTATTTT
.,.,TRBJ1-2,TRBV7-2,CASSFSSTGYDYGYTF,TGTGCCAGCAGCTTTTCCAGCACAGGGTACGACTATGGCTACACCTTC
.,few,TRBJ2-7,TRBV6-1,CASSEGTRGPYEQYF,TGTGCCAGCAGTGAGGGGACGCGGGGGCCCTACGAGCAGTACTTC
.,.,TRBJ2-6,TRBV5-1,CASSTGQSGANVLTF,TGCGCCAGCAGCACAGGACAGTCTGGGGCCAACGTCCTGACTTTC
TRBD2,few,TRBJ2-5,TRBV29-1,CSVTLAGGANEQYF,TGCAGCGTAACCCTCGCCGGGGGGGCCAATGAGCAGTACTTC
.,few,TRBJ1-2,TRBV3-1,CASRGDVAAQGYTF,TGTGCCAGCAGGGGGGATGTCGCAGCTCAAGGCTACACCTTC
.,.,TRBJ1-2,TRBV10-3,CTISESITGVNGYTF,TGTACCATCAGTGAGTCTATAACAGGCGTCAATGGCTACACCTTC
TRBD1,once,TRBJ2-7,TRBV6-5,CASSYRTGELYEQYF,TGTGCCAGCAGTTACCGGACAGGGGAACTCTACGAGCAGTACTTC
.,.,TRBJ2-1,TRBV6-1,CASSEVSRGSLNWFF,TGTGCCAGCAGTGAGGTTTCAAGAGGATCATTGAACTGGTTCTTC
.,.,TRBJ1-6,TRBV12-3/TRBV12-4,CASSSAQGTPLHF,TGTGCCAGCAGTTCCGCACAGGGCACACCCCTCCACTTT
.,.,TRBJ2-5,TRBV20-1,CSARPGPIQETQYF,TGCAGTGCTCGACCGGGACCGATACAAGAGACCCAGTACTTC
TRBD2,.,TRBJ2-5,TRBV9,CASSVGAAGGPQETQYF,TGTGCCAGCAGCGTAGGCGCAGCGGGAGGGCCTCAGGAGACCCAGTACTTC
.,once,TRBJ2-6,TRBV5-4,CASSLARASSGANVLTF,TGTGCCAGCAGCTTGGCCAGGGCCTCGTCTGGGGCCAACGTCCTGACTTTC
TRBD2,.,TRBJ2-1,TRBV28,CASSLPREGLNEQFF,TGTGCCAGCAGTTTGCCCCGGGAGGGCCTGAATGAGCAGTTCTTC
TRBD2,.,TRBJ2-1,TRBV20-1,CSASSPLAGGYNEQFF,TGCAGTGCTAGTAGTCCACTAGCGGGGGGTTACAATGAGCAGTTCTTC